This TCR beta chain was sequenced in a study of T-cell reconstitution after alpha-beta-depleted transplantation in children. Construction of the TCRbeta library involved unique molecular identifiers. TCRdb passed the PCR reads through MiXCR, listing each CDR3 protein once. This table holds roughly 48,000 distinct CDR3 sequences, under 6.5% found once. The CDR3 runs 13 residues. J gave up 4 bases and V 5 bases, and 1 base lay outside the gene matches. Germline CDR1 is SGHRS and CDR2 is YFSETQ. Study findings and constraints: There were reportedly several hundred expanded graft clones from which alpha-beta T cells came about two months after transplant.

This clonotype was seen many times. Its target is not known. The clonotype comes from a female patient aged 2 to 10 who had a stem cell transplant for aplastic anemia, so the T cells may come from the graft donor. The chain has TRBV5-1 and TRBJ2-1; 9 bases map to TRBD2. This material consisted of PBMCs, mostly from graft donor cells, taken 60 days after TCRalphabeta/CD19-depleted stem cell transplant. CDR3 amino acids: CASRLAGYNEQFF. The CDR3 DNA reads TGCGCCAGCAGGCTAGCGGGGTACAATGAGCAGTTCTTC.